A selection of T cell receptor beta chains follows, all from one sample in a study of T cell clones after liver transplantation. Repertoires were generated with immunoSEQ multiplex PCR, while TCRdb's copy carries only in-frame clones and drops some. Among roughly 80,000 clones, roughly 85% were seen once, and the ten largest hold 2.8%. The source material was CD4+ T cells from blood, sampled at the 22-month timepoint. These receptors came from a human patient who received a liver transplant. Some of the T cells might come from the graft donor. Each CDR3 is given with its conserved first and last residue. The D gene is left open where the match is weak. Clone size is not always given. Where it is, it says once, few, many or a class for expanded clones.

D gene: TRBD1
clone size: NA
V gene: TRBV29-1
J gene: TRBJ1-4
CDR3 DNA: TGCAGCGTTTCACAGGGGCCTAATGAAAAACTGTTTTTT
CDR3 protein: CSVSQGPNEKLFF

D gene: NA
clone size: NA
V gene: TRBV7-2
J gene: TRBJ2-3
CDR3 DNA: TGTGCCAGCAGCTCCATAGCGGCCCTACCCACAGATACGCAGTATTTT
CDR3 protein: CASSSIAALPTDTQYF

D gene: NA
clone size: NA
V gene: TRBV20-1
J gene: TRBJ1-1
CDR3 DNA: TGCAGTGCTAGATTGGACACTGAAGCTTTCTTT
CDR3 protein: CSARLDTEAFF

D gene: TRBD2
clone size: few
V gene: TRBV10-2
J gene: TRBJ2-7
CDR3 DNA: TGCGCCAGCAGTGAGTCTGGGGGGGGAGGGCCCTTTGAGCAGTACTTC
CDR3 protein: CASSESGGGGPFEQYF

D gene: NA
clone size: NA
V gene: TRBV7-2
J gene: TRBJ1-5
CDR3 DNA: TGTGCCAGCAGCTTAAGGAGTTCAGAACAGCCCCAGCATTTT
CDR3 protein: CASSLRSSEQPQHF

D gene: NA
clone size: NA
V gene: TRBV25-1
J gene: TRBJ2-3
CDR3 DNA: TGTGCCAGCAGTGAGCAAAAAGCTACGCAGTATTTT
CDR3 protein: CASSEQKATQYF

D gene: NA
clone size: NA
V gene: TRBV6-5
J gene: TRBJ1-1
CDR3 DNA: TGTGCCAGCAGCAGGGGCACTGAAGCTTTCTTT
CDR3 protein: CASSRGTEAFF

D gene: NA
clone size: once
V gene: TRBV4-3
J gene: TRBJ1-4
CDR3 DNA: TGCGCCAGCAGCCACAACAGGGACCTGAATGAAAAACTGTTTTTT
CDR3 protein: CASSHNRDLNEKLFF

D gene: NA
clone size: NA
V gene: TRBV28
J gene: TRBJ1-1
CDR3 DNA: TGTGCCAGCAGTCCCAGGAACCAGCGGGCTTTCTTT
CDR3 protein: CASSPRNQRAFF

D gene: NA
clone size: NA
V gene: TRBV6-5
J gene: TRBJ2-1
CDR3 DNA: TGTGCCAGCAGTTACTCGATCAGCGAGAATGAGCAGTTCTTC
CDR3 protein: CASSYSISENEQFF

D gene: TRBD1
clone size: NA
V gene: TRBV7-8
J gene: TRBJ2-7
CDR3 DNA: TGTGCCAGCAGCTTAGACAGGGGGTACGAGCAGTACTTC
CDR3 protein: CASSLDRGYEQYF

D gene: TRBD1
clone size: NA
V gene: TRBV25-1
J gene: TRBJ2-7
CDR3 DNA: TGTGCCAGCAGTGAATACACAGGGGGCCTAACCTTCTCCTACGAGCAGTACTTC
CDR3 protein: CASSEYTGGLTFSYEQYF

D gene: TRBD2
clone size: NA
V gene: TRBV4-2
J gene: TRBJ2-1
CDR3 DNA: TGTGCCAGCAGCCAAAGCCTAGCGGGTGCTTACAATGAGCAGTTCTTC
CDR3 protein: CASSQSLAGAYNEQFF

D gene: NA
clone size: NA
V gene: TRBV13
J gene: TRBJ2-2
CDR3 DNA: TGTGCCAGCAGCCTCGGGACTCTGAACACCGGGGAGCTGTTTTTT
CDR3 protein: CASSLGTLNTGELFF

D gene: TRBD2
clone size: NA
V gene: TRBV12-5
J gene: TRBJ2-4
CDR3 DNA: TGTGCTAGTGCCCTATATAGCGGGGGGGCTCGCAAAAACATTCAGTACTTC
CDR3 protein: CASALYSGGARKNIQYF

D gene: TRBD1
clone size: NA
V gene: TRBV27
J gene: TRBJ1-6
CDR3 DNA: TGTGCCAGTGTCGGACAGGGGAAAGATTCACCCCTCCACTTT
CDR3 protein: CASVGQGKDSPLHF

D gene: NA
clone size: NA
V gene: TRBV29-1
J gene: TRBJ2-5
CDR3 DNA: TGCAGCGTGGGAGGGGGCGCCTTTTCGGAGACCCAGTACTTC
CDR3 protein: CSVGGGAFSETQYF

D gene: NA
clone size: NA
V gene: TRBV6-5
J gene: TRBJ1-1
CDR3 DNA: TGTGCCAGCAGCCGGACAGCCTCAATGAACACTGAAGCTTTCTTT
CDR3 protein: CASSRTASMNTEAFF

D gene: NA
clone size: once
V gene: TRBV10-3
J gene: TRBJ2-7
CDR3 DNA: TGTGCCATCAGTGGTGGACAGCGAGGAGCCTACGAGCAGTACTTC
CDR3 protein: CAISGGQRGAYEQYF

D gene: TRBD2
clone size: NA
V gene: TRBV28
J gene: TRBJ2-1
CDR3 DNA: TGTGCCAGCCAGAGCGGGAACCACAATGAGCAGTTCTTC
CDR3 protein: CASQSGNHNEQFF

D gene: NA
clone size: NA
V gene: TRBV7-9
J gene: TRBJ2-7
CDR3 DNA: TGTGCCAGCAGCTGGCATCGAGAAGGCTACGAGCAGTACTTC
CDR3 protein: CASSWHREGYEQYF

D gene: NA
clone size: NA
V gene: TRBV19
J gene: TRBJ2-7
CDR3 DNA: TGTGCCAGTAGTGTAGAGACACCTGCCTACGAGCAGTACTTC
CDR3 protein: CASSVETPAYEQYF